This T cell receptor (beta chain) came from a study of blood T cell repertoires in COVID-19. Turning to the study itself: COVID-19 samples from acute and convalescent phases originated in the United States, Italy and Spain. Sources were T cells, B-cell-depleted T cells, or PBMCs; the material itself was cDNA or gDNA.

Seattle's enrolled individuals joined amid active infection and were then monitored longitudinally. This clone has just a few counts. Germline-derived CDR1 and CDR2 are SGHRS and YFSETQ. There are 15 residues in the CDR3. V gave up 3 bases and J gave up 2 bases; unmatched junction bases: 4. As processed by the authors: Nucleated cell number was recorded as an estimate derived from reference gene primer amplification. TCRdb keeps only in-frame clones here, not all; method: immunoSEQ multiplex PCR. V, J and clone size are those of that table, while D and trimming were read from the DNA. Among 150,000 or so clones listed, 75% to 90% were seen once.

The gene calls are TRBV5-1 and TRBJ1-3; 8 bases are a match to TRBD1. Sample: peripheral blood. The source of this sequence is a woman aged 55-69 years with COVID-19, enrolled during active disease. The CDR3, as DNA: TGCGCCAGCAGCTCGGACAGGGAAACTGGAAACACCATATATTTT. This sequence encodes CASSSDRETGNTIYF.